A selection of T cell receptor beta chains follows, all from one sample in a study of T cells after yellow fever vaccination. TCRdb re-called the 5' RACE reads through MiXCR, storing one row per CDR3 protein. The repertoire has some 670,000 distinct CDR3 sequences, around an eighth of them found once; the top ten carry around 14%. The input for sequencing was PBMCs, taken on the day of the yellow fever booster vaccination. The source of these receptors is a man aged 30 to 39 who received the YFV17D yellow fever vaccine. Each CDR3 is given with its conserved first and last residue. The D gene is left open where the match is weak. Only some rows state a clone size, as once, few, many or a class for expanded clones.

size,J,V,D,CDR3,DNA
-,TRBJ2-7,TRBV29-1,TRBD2,CSECLGPPWVAGAEQYF,TGCAGCGAGTGTCTCGGGCCGCCTTGGGTAGCGGGCGCCGAGCAGTACTTC
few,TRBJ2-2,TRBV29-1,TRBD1,CSVTGTANTGELFF,TGCAGCGTTACTGGGACAGCGAACACCGGGGAGCTGTTTTTT
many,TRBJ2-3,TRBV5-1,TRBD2,CASSIGTNTDTQYF,TGCGCCAGCAGCATCGGGACTAACACAGATACGCAGTATTTT
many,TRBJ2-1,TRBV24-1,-,CATSDSKGTGAEQFF,TGTGCCACCAGTGATTCTAAGGGTACCGGAGCGGAGCAGTTCTTC
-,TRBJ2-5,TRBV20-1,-,CSAWRARVQETQYF,TGCAGTGCGTGGAGGGCCCGGGTCCAAGAGACCCAGTACTTC
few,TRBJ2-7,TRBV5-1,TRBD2,CASSSELAGDTEQYF,TGCGCCAGCAGCTCAGAACTAGCGGGAGATACCGAGCAGTACTTC
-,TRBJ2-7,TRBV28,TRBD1,CASSLDRGVWDRGYEQYF,TGTGCCAGCAGTTTAGATCGGGGTGTGTGGGACAGGGGTTACGAGCAGTACTTC
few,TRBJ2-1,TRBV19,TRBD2,CASSASGRTAEQFF,TGTGCCAGTAGTGCTAGCGGGAGAACGGCTGAGCAGTTCTTC
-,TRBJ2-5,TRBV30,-,CAWSVPVGLAGQRETQYF,TGTGCCTGGAGTGTACCGGTCGGGTTAGCGGGACAGAGAGAGACCCAGTACTTC
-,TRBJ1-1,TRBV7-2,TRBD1,CASSSWGTGTAFF,TGTGCCAGCAGCTCCTGGGGGACAGGGACTGCTTTCTTT
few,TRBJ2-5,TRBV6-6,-,CASGYGQETQYF,TGTGCCAGCGGGTACGGACAAGAGACCCAGTACTTC
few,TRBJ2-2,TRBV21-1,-,CASSKGEVNGELFF,TGTGCCAGCAGCAAAGGTGAAGTAAACGGGGAGCTGTTTTTT
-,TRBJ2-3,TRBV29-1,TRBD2,CSVKLETSGSPNTDTQYF,TGCAGCGTTAAATTGGAGACTAGCGGGAGCCCTAACACAGATACGCAGTATTTT
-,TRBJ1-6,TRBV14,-,CASSQDRQTLHF,TGTGCCAGCAGCCAAGATCGCCAGACCCTCCACTTT
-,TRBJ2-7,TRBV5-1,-,CASSFGGGSAYEQYF,TGCGCCAGCAGCTTTGGGGGCGGGAGCGCCTACGAGCAGTACTTC
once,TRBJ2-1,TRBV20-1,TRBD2,CSAKTPRTSAYNEQFF,TGCAGTGCCAAAACCCCCCGGACTAGCGCCTACAATGAGCAGTTCTTC
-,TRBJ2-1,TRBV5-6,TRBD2,CASSLVASGSDEQFF,TGTGCCAGCAGCTTGGTGGCTAGCGGGAGTGATGAGCAGTTCTTC
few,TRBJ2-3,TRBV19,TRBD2,CASRSAGDTDTQYF,TGTGCCAGCCGTTCAGCGGGAGACACAGATACGCAGTATTTT
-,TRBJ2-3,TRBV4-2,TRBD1,CASSLTGTGRNTDTQYF,TGTGCCAGCAGCTTGACCGGGACAGGGCGTAACACAGATACGCAGTATTTT
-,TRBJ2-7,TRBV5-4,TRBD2,CASSKRGDRYEQYF,TGTGCCAGCAGTAAACGGGGGGATCGGTACGAGCAGTACTTC
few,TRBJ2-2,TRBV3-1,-,CASGFTRAGELFF,TGTGCCAGCGGCTTCACAAGGGCCGGGGAGCTGTTTTTT
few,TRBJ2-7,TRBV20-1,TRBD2,CSVAGASEQYF,TGCAGTGTAGCGGGGGCCTCCGAGCAGTACTTC
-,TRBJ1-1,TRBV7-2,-,CASSFARLGSGTEAFF,TGTGCCAGCAGCTTTGCCCGTCTTGGGAGTGGAACTGAAGCTTTCTTT
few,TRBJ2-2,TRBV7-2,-,CASSPWRRELFF,TGTGCCAGCAGCCCATGGAGGAGGGAGCTGTTTTTT
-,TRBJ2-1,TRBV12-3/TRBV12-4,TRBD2,CASSLWGSSGSFEQFF,TGTGCCAGCAGTTTGTGGGGGAGTAGCGGGAGTTTTGAGCAGTTCTTC
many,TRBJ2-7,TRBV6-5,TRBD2,CASSYSGLTEGYGTRQYF,TGTGCCAGCAGTTACTCGGGTCTGACGGAGGGGTATGGGACTAGGCAGTACTTC
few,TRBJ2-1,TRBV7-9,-,CASSLARDVGYNEQFF,TGTGCCAGCAGCTTAGCAAGGGATGTCGGCTACAATGAGCAGTTCTTC
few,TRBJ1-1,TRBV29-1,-,CSVVGDRGTEAFF,TGCAGCGTTGTGGGGGATAGGGGTACTGAAGCTTTCTTT
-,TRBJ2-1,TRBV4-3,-,CASSRIAGDEQFF,TGCGCCAGCAGCCGAATCGCAGGGGATGAGCAGTTCTTC
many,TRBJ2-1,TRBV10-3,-,CAIKGADNEQFF,TGTGCCATTAAGGGAGCGGACAATGAGCAGTTCTTC
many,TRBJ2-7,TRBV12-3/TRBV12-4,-,CASSLVRSYEQYF,TGTGCCAGCAGTTTAGTTAGGAGCTACGAGCAGTACTTC
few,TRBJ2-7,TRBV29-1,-,CGVTESYEQYF,TGCGGGGTAACAGAGTCCTACGAGCAGTACTTC